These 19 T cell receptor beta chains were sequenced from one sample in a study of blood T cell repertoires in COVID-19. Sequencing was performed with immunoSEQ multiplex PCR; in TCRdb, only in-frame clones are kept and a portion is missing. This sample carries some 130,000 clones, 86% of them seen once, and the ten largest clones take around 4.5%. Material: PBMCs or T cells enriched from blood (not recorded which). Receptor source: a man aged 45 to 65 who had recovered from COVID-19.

The CDR3 protein is CASSESPETGGYTF. Here the CDR3 DNA reads TGCGCCAGCAGTGAGTCCCCGGAAACGGGAGGCTACACCTTC. The rearrangement uses TRBV10-2 and TRBJ1-2; D gene unclear. The V end lost 0 bases, the J end lost 8 bases, and 13 bases lay between the germline ends. This CDR3 spans 14 amino acids. Germline V gene sequence: CDR1 WSHSY, CDR2 SAAADI.

The CDR3: CASSLGGRHTEAFF. The CDR3 DNA is TGTGCCAGCAGCCTCGGGGGGAGGCACACTGAAGCTTTCTTT. V gene TRBV5-5 combines with J gene TRBJ1-1; perhaps TRBD1 as D (5 bases). Trimming cost V 4 bases and J 3 bases, with 13 bases left between them. The CDR3 contains 14 residues. Germline CDR1 reads SGHKS; CDR2 reads YYEKEE (reference sequence). Together with reference TRBV5-5 and TRBJ1-1, the CDR3 gives the full variable domain: DAGVTQSPTHLIKTRGQQVTLRCSPISGHKSVSWYQQVLGQGPQFIFQYYEKEERGRGNFPDRFSARQFPNYSSELNVNALLLGDSALYLCASSLGGRHTEAFFGQGTRLTVV.

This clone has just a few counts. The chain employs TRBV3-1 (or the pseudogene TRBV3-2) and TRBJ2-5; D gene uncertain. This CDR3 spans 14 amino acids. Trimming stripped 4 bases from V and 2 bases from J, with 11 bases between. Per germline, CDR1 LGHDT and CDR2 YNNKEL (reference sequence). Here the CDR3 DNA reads TGTGCCAGCAGCCCATCAGGTCTTCAAGAGACCCAGTACTTC. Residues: CASSPSGLQETQYF.

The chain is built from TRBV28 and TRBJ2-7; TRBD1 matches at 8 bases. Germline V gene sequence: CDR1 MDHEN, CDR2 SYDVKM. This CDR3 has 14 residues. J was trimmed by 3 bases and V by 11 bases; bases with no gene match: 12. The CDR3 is CASTGAGGLYEQYF. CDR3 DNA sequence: TGTGCCTCCACCGGGGCAGGGGGCCTCTACGAGCAGTACTTC.

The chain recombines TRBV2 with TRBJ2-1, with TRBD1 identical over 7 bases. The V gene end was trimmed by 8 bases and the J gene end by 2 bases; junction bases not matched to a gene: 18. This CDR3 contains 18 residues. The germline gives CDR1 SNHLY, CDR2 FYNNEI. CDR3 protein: CASVRDIPRGKAYNEQFF. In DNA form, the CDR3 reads TGTGCCAGCGTCCGCGATATCCCCAGGGGGAAGGCCTACAATGAGCAGTTCTTC.

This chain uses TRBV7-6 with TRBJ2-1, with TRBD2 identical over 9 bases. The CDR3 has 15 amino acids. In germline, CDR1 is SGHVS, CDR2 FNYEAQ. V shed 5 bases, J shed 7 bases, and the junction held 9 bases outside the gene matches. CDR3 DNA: TGTGCCAGCAGCCAGGCGGGACTAGCATCGAATGAGCAGTTCTTC. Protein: CASSQAGLASNEQFF.

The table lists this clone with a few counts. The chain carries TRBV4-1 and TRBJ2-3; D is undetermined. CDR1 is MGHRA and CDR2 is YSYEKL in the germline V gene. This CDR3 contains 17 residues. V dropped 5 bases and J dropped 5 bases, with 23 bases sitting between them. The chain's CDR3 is CASSLRTQLPPGDTQYF. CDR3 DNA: TGCGCCAGCAGCTTACGAACCCAGCTACCACCGGGAGATACGCAGTATTTT.

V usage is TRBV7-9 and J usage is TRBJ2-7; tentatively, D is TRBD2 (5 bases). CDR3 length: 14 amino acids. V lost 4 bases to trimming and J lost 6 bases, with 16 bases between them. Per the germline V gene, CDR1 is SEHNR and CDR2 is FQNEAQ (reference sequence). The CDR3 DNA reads TGTGCCAGCAGCTCCCCCTTCCGGGGTGGCGAGCAGTACTTC. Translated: CASSSPFRGGEQYF.

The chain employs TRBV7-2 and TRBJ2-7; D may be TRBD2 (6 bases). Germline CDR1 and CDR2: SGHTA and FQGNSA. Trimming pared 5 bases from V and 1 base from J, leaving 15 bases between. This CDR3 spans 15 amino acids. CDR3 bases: TGTGCCAGCAGCAGAGGAGCGGGCTCTTCCTACGAGCAGTACTTC. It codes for CASSRGAGSSYEQYF.

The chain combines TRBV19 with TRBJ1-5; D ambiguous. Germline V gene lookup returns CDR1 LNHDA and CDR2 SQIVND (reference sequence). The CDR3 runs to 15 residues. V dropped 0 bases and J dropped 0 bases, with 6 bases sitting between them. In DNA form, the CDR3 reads TGTGCCAGTAGTATAGAACAGATTAGCAATCAGCCCCAGCATTTT. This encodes CASSIEQISNQPQHF.

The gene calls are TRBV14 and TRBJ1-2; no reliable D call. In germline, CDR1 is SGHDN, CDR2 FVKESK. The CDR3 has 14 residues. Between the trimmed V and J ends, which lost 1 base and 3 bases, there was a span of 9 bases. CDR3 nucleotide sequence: TGTGCCAGCAGCCAAGTTAGCCGAGACTATGGCTACACCTTC. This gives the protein CASSQVSRDYGYTF.

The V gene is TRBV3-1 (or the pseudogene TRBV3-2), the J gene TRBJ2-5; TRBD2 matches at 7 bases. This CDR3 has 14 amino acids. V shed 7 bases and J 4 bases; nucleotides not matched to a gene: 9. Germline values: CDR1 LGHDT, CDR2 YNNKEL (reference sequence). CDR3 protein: CASTSRGVGETQYF. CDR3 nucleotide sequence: TGTGCCAGCACCTCCCGGGGGGTGGGAGAGACCCAGTACTTC.

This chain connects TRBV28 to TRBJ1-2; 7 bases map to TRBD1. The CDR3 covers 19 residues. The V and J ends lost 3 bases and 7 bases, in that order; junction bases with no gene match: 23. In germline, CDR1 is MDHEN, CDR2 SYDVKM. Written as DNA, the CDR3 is TGTGCCAGCAGTTTGTGGACGCCCCTTAGGCAGGGGGGATTCAGTGGCTACACCTTC. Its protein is CASSLWTPLRQGGFSGYTF.

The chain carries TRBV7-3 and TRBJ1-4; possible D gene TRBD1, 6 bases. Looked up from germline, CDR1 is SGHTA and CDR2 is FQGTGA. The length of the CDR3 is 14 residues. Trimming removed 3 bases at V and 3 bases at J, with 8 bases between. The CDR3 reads CASSLDRANEKLFF. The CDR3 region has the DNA TGTGCCAGCAGCTTGGACAGAGCTAATGAAAAACTGTTTTTT.

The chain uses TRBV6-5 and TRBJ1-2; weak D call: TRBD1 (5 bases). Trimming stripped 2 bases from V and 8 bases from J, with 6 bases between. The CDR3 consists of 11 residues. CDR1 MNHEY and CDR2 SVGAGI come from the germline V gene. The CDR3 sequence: CASSYRGGYTF. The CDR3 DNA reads TGTGCCAGCAGTTACAGGGGAGGCTACACCTTC.

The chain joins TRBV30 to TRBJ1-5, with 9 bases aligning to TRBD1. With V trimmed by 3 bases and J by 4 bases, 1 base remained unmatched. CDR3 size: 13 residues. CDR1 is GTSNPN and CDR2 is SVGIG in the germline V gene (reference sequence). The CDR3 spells CAWRGQGNQPQHF. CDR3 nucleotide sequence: TGTGCCTGGAGGGGACAGGGAAATCAGCCCCAGCATTTT. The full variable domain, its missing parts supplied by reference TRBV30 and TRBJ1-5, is SQTIHQWPATLVQPVGSPLSLECTVEGTSNPNLYWYRQAAGRGLQLLFYSVGIGQISSEVPQNLSASRPQDRQFILSSKKLLLSDSGFYLCAWRGQGNQPQHFGDGTRLSIL.

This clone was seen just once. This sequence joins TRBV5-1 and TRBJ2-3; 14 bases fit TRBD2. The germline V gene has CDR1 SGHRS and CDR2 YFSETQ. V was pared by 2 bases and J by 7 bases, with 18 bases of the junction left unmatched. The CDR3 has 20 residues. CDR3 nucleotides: TGCGCCAGCAGCTTCTCCACTACCGGGACTAGCGGGAGATTTCCATATACGCAGTATTTT. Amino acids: CASSFSTTGTSGRFPYTQYF.

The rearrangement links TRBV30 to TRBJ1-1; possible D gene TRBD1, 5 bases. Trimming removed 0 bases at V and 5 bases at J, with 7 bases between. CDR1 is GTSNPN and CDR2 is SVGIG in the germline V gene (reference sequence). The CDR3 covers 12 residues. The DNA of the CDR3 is TGTGCCTGGAGTGTCGGGGGGACTGAAGCTTTCTTT. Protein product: CAWSVGGTEAFF.

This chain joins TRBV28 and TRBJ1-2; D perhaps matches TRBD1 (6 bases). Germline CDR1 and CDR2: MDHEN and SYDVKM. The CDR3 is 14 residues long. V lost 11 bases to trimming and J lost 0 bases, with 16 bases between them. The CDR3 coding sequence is TGTGCCGTCCTGAAGGGACAACCTAACTATGGCTACACCTTC. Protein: CAVLKGQPNYGYTF.